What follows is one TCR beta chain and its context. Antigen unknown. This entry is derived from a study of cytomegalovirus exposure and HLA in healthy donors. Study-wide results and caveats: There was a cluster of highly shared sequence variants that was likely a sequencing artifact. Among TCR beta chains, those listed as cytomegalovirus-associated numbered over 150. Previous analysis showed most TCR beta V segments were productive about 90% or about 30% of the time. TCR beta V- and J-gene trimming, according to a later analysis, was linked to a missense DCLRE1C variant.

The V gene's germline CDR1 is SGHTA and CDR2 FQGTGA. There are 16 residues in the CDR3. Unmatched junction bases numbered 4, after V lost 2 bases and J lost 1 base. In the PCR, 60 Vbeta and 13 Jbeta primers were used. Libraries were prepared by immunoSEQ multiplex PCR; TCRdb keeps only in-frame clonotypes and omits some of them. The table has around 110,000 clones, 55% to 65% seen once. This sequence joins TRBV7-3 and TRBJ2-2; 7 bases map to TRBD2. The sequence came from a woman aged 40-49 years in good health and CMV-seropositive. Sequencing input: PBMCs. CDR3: CASSLYASGNTGELFF. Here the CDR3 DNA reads TGTGCCAGCAGCTTATACGCTAGCGGGAACACCGGGGAGCTGTTTTTT.